The text below deals with one TCR beta chain. One end of the junction does not line up with germline, which may come from a read error. This sample stems from a study of T cells in Graves' hyperthyroidism and ophthalmopathy. What was amplified from RNA transcripts were TCR beta CDR3 regions. Using the HTBI primer set, a first-round RT-PCR was run on the TCR CDR3. TCRdb redid the calling of the multiplex PCR reads with MiXCR, one entry per CDR3 protein. Altogether 750,000 to 950,000 distinct CDR3 sequences are present, around 38% being singletons, with the ten largest covering 8% to 9%. Germline CDR1 reads SGHVS; CDR2 reads FQNEAQ. The CDR3 has 12 amino acids.

The chain links TRBV7-8 to TRBJ2-7; D is undetermined. The sample comprised blood. This sequence originates from a man aged 18 to 29 with Graves' hyperthyroidism. Written as DNA, the CDR3 is TGTGCCAGCAGCTTGCTTTCCTTCGAGCAGTACTTC. Its protein is CASSLLSFEQYF.